These 4 T cell receptor gamma chains were sequenced from one sample in a study of intestinal T cells in coeliac disease. Each case's genomic DNA was extracted from ten roughly 5-µm formalin-fixed paraffin-embedded scrolls. TRG repertoires were amplified with LymphoTrack primers from 200 ng of biopsy DNA. With CATT, TCRdb re-called clones from the multiplex PCR reads. Of 800 to 1,000 gamma-chain clones listed, approximately 50% are singletons. Sequencing was performed on a duodenal biopsy. These receptors all stem from a human donor who served as a control with a normal duodenal biopsy, not a healthy volunteer.

This clone ranks as large. V gene TRGV10 combines with J gene TRGJ1 or TRGJ2. TRGV10 is labeled an ORF, and its function is uncertain. The CDR3 extends over 16 amino acids. V lost 8 bases and J lost 5; bases outside the gene matches: 19. CDR3 loop: CAAWDYPPHFHYKKLF. As DNA, the CDR3 is TGTGCTGCGTGGGATTACCCTCCCCATTTCCATTATAAGAAACTCTTT.

The sample holds a few counts of this clone. The V and J genes are TRGV8 and TRGJ1 or TRGJ2. The ends lost 10 bases at V and 5 bases at J; junction bases unmatched: 17. From germline, CDR1 is VENAVY and CDR2 YDSYNSRV. This CDR3 comprises 14 residues. CDR3 in DNA: TGTGCCACTGGGATATCCCAGGAGGATTATAAGAAACTCTTT. The encoded protein is CATGISQEDYKKLF.

This clone is categorized as large. This chain uses TRGV3 with TRGJ1 or TRGJ2. Germline CDR1 reads VTNTFY; CDR2 reads YDVSTARD (reference sequence). Trimming took 0 bases from V and 4 from J; bases not matched to a gene: 6. CDR3 length: 14 amino acids. The CDR3 nucleotides read TGTGCCACCTGGGACAGGCCAGACTATTATAAGAAACTCTTT. It is translated as CATWDRPDYYKKLF.

The chain carries TRGV10 and TRGJ1 or TRGJ2. TRGV10 is flagged as an ORF with uncertain function. V shed 10 bases, J shed 9 bases, and the junction held 22 bases outside the gene matches. The CDR3 is 15 amino acids. CDR3 region: CAALGLKTTPLKKLF. In nucleotides, the CDR3 is TGTGCTGCGTTGGGATTGAAGACCACGCCACTTAAGAAACTCTTT.